Below, 25 T cell receptor beta chains from the same sample are listed, as sequenced in a study of T cell responses to AZD1222 COVID-19 vaccine. Measured with immunoSEQ multiplex PCR; TCRdb has only the in-frame clones, and not every one. The table lists 200,000 or so clones, roughly 92% of them singletons. The sample consisted of peripheral blood, taken 28 days after the second AZD1222 dose. These receptors all come from an adult who received the AZD1222 COVID-19 vaccine.

V gene TRBV7-3 combines with J gene TRBJ2-2, with TRBD2 matching over 9 bases. CDR3 length: 16 residues. Germline CDR1 and CDR2: SGHTA and FQGTGA. Trimming took 5 bases from V and 6 from J; bases not matched to a gene: 10. The CDR3 region is CASSPQGLAIAGELFF. The CDR3, as DNA: TGTGCCAGCAGCCCCCAGGGACTAGCTATAGCCGGGGAGCTGTTTTTT.

The chain recombines TRBV7-2 with TRBJ1-4, with D unresolved. CDR1 SGHTA and CDR2 FQGNSA come from the germline V gene. Trimming shortened V by 2 bases and J by 0 bases, and 4 bases separated the two germline ends. CDR3 length equals 14 residues. The CDR3 spells CASSLISTNEKLFF. The CDR3 bases are TGTGCCAGCAGCTTAATCTCAACTAATGAAAAACTGTTTTTT. The full variable domain, in which reference TRBV7-2 and TRBJ1-4 provide the parts outside the CDR3, is GAGVSQSPSNKVTEKGKDVELRCDPISGHTALYWYRQSLGQGLEFLIYFQGNSAPDKSGLPSDRFSAERTGGSVSTLTIQRTQQEDSAVYLCASSLISTNEKLFFGSGTQLSVL.

The chain employs TRBV18 and TRBJ2-1, with 10 positions matching TRBD2. The junction had 9 bases not matched to a gene; V was cut back by 4 bases and J by 6 bases. Germline values: CDR1 KGHSH, CDR2 LQKENI. This CDR3 is built from 16 residues. Here the CDR3 DNA reads TGTGCCAGCTCACGGCGTAGCGGGGGGCCTCTCAATGAGCAGTTCTTC. Protein sequence: CASSRRSGGPLNEQFF.

This chain joins TRBV27 and TRBJ2-1; D not resolved. V was shortened by 6 bases and J by 4 bases, with 13 bases between the two germline ends. The length of the CDR3 is 14 residues. Germline V gene lookup returns CDR1 MNHEY and CDR2 SMNVEV (reference sequence). Here the CDR3 DNA reads TGTGCCAGCAGAAACAGTACGTGGTACAATGAGCAGTTCTTC. Encoded protein: CASRNSTWYNEQFF.

The CDR3 loop reads CASSLSSGNTIYF. The CDR3 nucleotides read TGTGCCAGCAGCTTATCCTCTGGAAACACCATATATTTT. The chain combines TRBV7-2 with TRBJ1-3, with D hard to call. Trimming stripped 2 bases from V and 0 bases from J, with 2 bases between. The CDR3 runs 13 residues. The germline V gene encodes CDR1 SGHTA and CDR2 FQGNSA. Variable domain in full (rest from reference TRBV7-2 and TRBJ1-3): GAGVSQSPSNKVTEKGKDVELRCDPISGHTALYWYRQSLGQGLEFLIYFQGNSAPDKSGLPSDRFSAERTGGSVSTLTIQRTQQEDSAVYLCASSLSSGNTIYFGEGSWLTVV.

The J gene is TRBJ2-2, the V gene TRBV11-3; D is uncertain. This CDR3 has 16 amino acids. The V end lost 1 base, the J end lost 2 bases, and 11 bases lay between the germline ends. Looked up from germline, CDR1 is SGHNT and CDR2 is YENEEA. For the CDR3, the DNA is TGTGCCAGCAGCTTAGGGGAATTTTCTAACACCGGGGAGCTGTTTTTT. Encoded protein: CASSLGEFSNTGELFF. Combining the CDR3 with reference TRBV11-3 and TRBJ2-2 gives the whole variable domain EAGVVQSPRYKIIEKKQPVAFWCNPISGHNTLYWYLQNLGQGPELLIRYENEEAVDDSQLPKDRFSAERLKGVDSTLKIQPAELGDSAVYLCASSLGEFSNTGELFFGEGSRLTVL.

This rearrangement joins TRBV18 to TRBJ1-2; a weak D match, TRBD1 (5 bases). V lost 3 bases, J lost 0 bases, and 14 bases lay in between. Germline CDR1 and CDR2: KGHSH and LQKENI. CDR3 length equals 16 residues. The CDR3 spells CASSPRGDPTNYGYTF. Here the CDR3 DNA reads TGTGCCAGCTCACCTCGGGGCGATCCGACTAACTATGGCTACACCTTC.

The chain recombines TRBV2 with TRBJ2-1; TRBD2 aligns across 11 bases. CDR1 and CDR2 (germline): SNHLY, FYNNEI. V trimming: 4 bases; J trimming: 4 bases; junction bases outside the gene matches: 6. The CDR3 extends over 16 amino acids. The CDR3 spells CASSARLAGFYNEQFF. The CDR3 DNA sequence: TGTGCCAGCAGTGCCCGACTAGCGGGGTTTTACAATGAGCAGTTCTTC.

The V and J genes are TRBV11-3 and TRBJ2-2; 7 bases line up with TRBD2. V trimming: 2 bases; J trimming: 1 base; junction bases outside the gene matches: 4. Germline V gene data show CDR1 as SGHNT and CDR2 as YENEEA. The CDR3 covers 16 residues. CDR3 nucleotides: TGTGCCAGCAGCTTAATTGCGGGGGTGAACACCGGGGAGCTGTTTTTT. This translates into CASSLIAGVNTGELFF. Filled out from reference TRBV11-3 and TRBJ2-2, the complete variable domain reads EAGVVQSPRYKIIEKKQPVAFWCNPISGHNTLYWYLQNLGQGPELLIRYENEEAVDDSQLPKDRFSAERLKGVDSTLKIQPAELGDSAVYLCASSLIAGVNTGELFFGEGSRLTVL.

This chain joins TRBV5-5 and TRBJ1-4; D is possibly TRBD1 (6 bases). The CDR3 length is 14 residues. CDR1 is SGHKS, CDR2 YYEKEE, per germline (reference sequence). V was clipped by 6 bases and J by 3 bases, with 12 bases between them. The CDR3 DNA reads TGTGCCAGCATGGAGGGGGGCTCTAATGAAAAACTGTTTTTT. The encoded protein is CASMEGGSNEKLFF.

This CDR3 reads CASSERTYEQYF. The CDR3 bases are TGTGCCAGCAGTGAGAGGACCTACGAGCAGTACTTC. The chain has TRBV6-1 and TRBJ2-7, with D unresolved. In germline, CDR1 is MNHNS, CDR2 SASEGT. V was shortened by 3 bases and J by 2 bases, with 5 bases between the two germline ends. The CDR3 runs to 12 residues.

The rearrangement joins TRBV7-9 to TRBJ1-1, with D unclear. The V gene lost 3 bases and the J gene lost 1 base, with 6 bases spanning the gap. Germline V gene data show CDR1 as SEHNR and CDR2 as FQNEAQ (reference sequence). This CDR3 contains 13 residues. The CDR3 DNA sequence: TGTGCCAGCAGCTTTGAGTCGAACACTGAAGCTTTCTTT. Translation gives CASSFESNTEAFF.

Only one count was recorded for this clone. The same CDR3 is also encoded by other DNA sequences in this sample. The V and J genes are TRBV28 and TRBJ1-2; 7 bases line up with TRBD1. The junction had 2 bases not matched to a gene; V was cut back by 5 bases and J by 5 bases. CDR1 is MDHEN, CDR2 SYDVKM, per germline. The CDR3 is 12 residues long. CDR3 residues: CASSIRGYGYTF. CDR3 coding DNA: TGTGCCAGCAGTATCAGGGGGTATGGCTACACCTTC.

The chain joins TRBV19 to TRBJ2-3, with a possible D match to TRBD2 (5 bases). Between the trimmed V and J ends, which lost 4 bases and 8 bases, there was a span of 10 bases. CDR1 is LNHDA and CDR2 is SQIVND in the germline V gene (reference sequence). The CDR3 length is 12 residues. CDR3: CASSNREGTQYF. CDR3 nucleotide sequence: TGTGCCAGTAGTAACCGAGAGGGTACGCAGTATTTT.

This chain links TRBV16 with TRBJ1-2; D possibly corresponds to TRBD1 (6 bases). The CDR3 contains 14 residues. Looked up from germline, CDR1 is KGHSY and CDR2 is FQNENV. Deletions cut 4 bases from V and 4 bases from J, with 13 bases between. The CDR3 protein is CASSPDRRGYGYTF. CDR3 DNA: TGTGCCAGCAGCCCAGACAGGCGAGGCTATGGCTACACCTTC.

This chain links TRBV15 with TRBJ1-3; no definite D call. Germline V lookup: CDR1 LNHNV, CDR2 YYDKDF (reference sequence). This CDR3 spans 13 amino acids. The V end was cut by 1 base, the J end by 6 bases, with 7 bases between. The DNA of the CDR3 is TGTGCCACCAGCAGAGCCCTAGAAAACACCATATATTTT. This encodes CATSRALENTIYF.

The chain has TRBV12-3 or TRBV12-4 and TRBJ2-1, with D unresolved. With 2 bases removed from V and 7 bases from J, the gap between germline ends came to 6 bases. The CDR3 has 12 amino acids. CDR3 residues: CASSLSPNEQFF. The CDR3 bases are TGTGCCAGCAGTTTATCCCCGAATGAGCAGTTCTTC.

The chain is built from TRBV5-1 and TRBJ2-3; 7 positions agree with TRBD1. CDR1 is SGHRS, CDR2 YFSETQ, per germline. Trimming removed 0 bases from V and 0 bases from J; junction bases left unmatched: 4. This CDR3 is built from 16 residues. Here the CDR3 reads CASSLEGQTSTDTQYF. CDR3 in DNA: TGCGCCAGCAGCTTGGAGGGACAGACGAGCACAGATACGCAGTATTTT. The variable domain in full, with the rest retrieved from reference TRBV5-1 and TRBJ2-3, is KAGVTQTPRYLIKTRGQQVTLSCSPISGHRSVSWYQQTPGQGLQFLFEYFSETQRNKGNFPGRFSGRQFSNSRSEMNVSTLELGDSALYLCASSLEGQTSTDTQYFGPGTRLTVL.

A few counts support this clone. The chain recombines TRBV14 with TRBJ2-2; D not certain. CDR1 is SGHDN, CDR2 FVKESK, per germline. With 1 base removed from V and 4 bases from J, the gap between germline ends came to 4 bases. The CDR3 runs 13 residues. The CDR3 DNA is TGTGCCAGCAGCCAAGGCAGCACCGGGGAGCTGTTTTTT. Translated: CASSQGSTGELFF. Full variable domain (missing parts from reference TRBV14 and TRBJ2-2): EAGVTQFPSHSVIEKGQTVTLRCDPISGHDNLYWYRRVMGKEIKFLLHFVKESKQDESGMPNNRFLAERTGGTYSTLKVQPAELEDSGVYFCASSQGSTGELFFGEGSRLTVL.

V and J are TRBV7-2 and TRBJ2-3; the match to TRBD1 covers 7 bases. V lost 1 base and J lost 4; bases outside the gene matches: 11. Germline V gene data show CDR1 as SGHTA and CDR2 as FQGNSA. The CDR3 totals 17 residues. CDR3 DNA: TGTGCCAGCAGCTTAGGAGGGGCAGGGGGAACCCCAGATACGCAGTATTTT. It encodes CASSLGGAGGTPDTQYF.

This chain uses TRBV11-3 with TRBJ2-3; D gene uncertain. The length of the CDR3 is 14 residues. Germline CDR1 reads SGHNT; CDR2 reads YENEEA. V was shortened by 5 bases and J by 3 bases, with 12 bases between the two germline ends. As DNA, the CDR3 is TGTGCCAGCAGCCCCGGTGGCTCGACAGATACGCAGTATTTT. Protein sequence: CASSPGGSTDTQYF.

CDR3 amino acids: CASSTPTTSWGYEQYF. DNA for the CDR3: TGTGCCAGCAGCACACCGACTACTAGTTGGGGCTACGAGCAGTACTTC. The chain has TRBV28 and TRBJ2-7, with TRBD2 as a possible D gene (5 bases). Germline V gene data show CDR1 as MDHEN and CDR2 as SYDVKM. V lost 6 bases and J 3 bases, leaving 21 bases between the germline ends. This CDR3 is built from 16 residues.

Comments on this clone: This sample includes further DNA sequences coding for the same CDR3. This rearrangement joins TRBV12-3 or TRBV12-4 to TRBJ1-5, with D unclear. V was clipped by 1 base and J by 2 bases, with 0 bases between them. The CDR3 contains 12 residues. CDR3 in amino acids: CASSLGNQPQHF. DNA of the CDR3: TGTGCCAGCAGTTTAGGCAATCAGCCCCAGCATTTT.

This sequence joins TRBV7-2 and TRBJ1-3; D may be TRBD1 (5 bases). The CDR3 totals 18 residues. V was trimmed by 4 bases and J by 0 bases, leaving 19 bases between them. Germline values: CDR1 SGHTA, CDR2 FQGNSA. The CDR3 reads CASSYSVSGWSSGNTIYF. CDR3 nucleotides: TGTGCCAGCAGCTACTCTGTGTCAGGGTGGTCCTCTGGAAACACCATATATTTT.

To note about this clone: The sample has other DNA sequences that encode this CDR3 too. V is TRBV6-5 and J is TRBJ1-5; D not resolved. This CDR3 is 12 amino acids long. The germline V gene encodes CDR1 MNHEY and CDR2 SVGAGI. The V and J ends lost 6 bases and 6 bases respectively, with 9 bases between them. In DNA, the CDR3 is TGTGCCAGCAGCAGCCCCGGTCAGCCCCAGCATTTT. It codes for CASSSPGQPQHF.